The 15 T cell receptor beta chains below all came from one sample that was sequenced in a study of tumor-infiltrating lymphocytes in primary liver carcinoma. The authors took blood RNA from unsorted whole blood and also extracted germline DNA. cDNA specific to TCR beta was made from roughly 500 ng of total RNA, with a constant-region primer employed for priming. Modified slightly, ARM-PCR produced TCR beta libraries over three nested multiplex PCR rounds. Each of the first two PCR rounds ran approximately 10 cycles with TRBV1-TRBV30 forward and C-beta reverse primers. TCRdb re-analysed the multiplex PCR reads in MiXCR, keeping a single row per CDR3 protein. Altogether some 180,000 distinct CDR3 sequences are present, about 60% being singletons, with the ten largest covering 72%. Sequencing used peripheral blood. The receptors stem from a man aged 35 to 55 with primary liver carcinoma and hepatitis B virus infection.

The genes are TRBV5-6 and TRBJ2-6; 7 positions match TRBD1. The CDR3 runs to 16 residues. V gave up 2 bases and J gave up 0 bases; unmatched junction bases: 2. The germline V gene has CDR1 SGHDT and CDR2 YYEEEE. CDR3 DNA sequence: TGTGCCAGCAGCTTACAGGGGAGCTCTGGGGCCAACGTCCTGACTTTC. Translated: CASSLQGSSGANVLTF.

To note about this clonotype: A read error is possible here, since a much larger clone lies one base away. V usage is TRBV29-1 and J usage is TRBJ1-1; D is perhaps TRBD1 (6 bases). Germline assignment: CDR1 SQVTM and CDR2 ANQGSEA. This CDR3 has 12 amino acids. The CDR3 spells CSGEQGLTGASF. The CDR3 coding sequence is TGCAGCGGAGAACAGGGTCTGACGGGAGCTTCCTTT.

This chain uses TRBV28 with TRBJ2-3, with 7 bases that match TRBD2. CDR3 length: 15 residues. V shed 3 bases and J 2 bases; nucleotides not matched to a gene: 5. Germline CDR1 and CDR2: MDHEN and SYDVKM. The CDR3 region is CASSFREGFTDTQYF. In nucleotides, the CDR3 is TGTGCCAGCAGTTTTAGGGAGGGTTTCACAGATACGCAGTATTTT.

The V and J genes are TRBV5-1 and TRBJ2-7, with TRBD1 as a possible D gene (6 bases). Germline assignment: CDR1 SGHRS and CDR2 YFSETQ. V dropped 5 bases and J dropped 3 bases, with 12 bases sitting between them. This CDR3 is built from 13 residues. The CDR3 reads CASRIADSYEQYF. CDR3 nucleotides: TGCGCCAGCAGAATTGCGGACAGCTACGAGCAGTACTTC.

With respect to this clonotype: Compared with germline, one end of the junction differs, possibly owing to a read error. The chain has TRBV11-1 and TRBJ1-2; D uncertain. This CDR3 spans 14 amino acids. Germline CDR1 reads SGHAT; CDR2 reads FQDESV (reference sequence). The DNA for the CDR3 is TGTGCCAGCAGCTTAGGGGCGATGGACTATGACTACACCTTC. Protein sequence: CASSLGAMDYDYTF.

The V and J genes are TRBV6-2 or TRBV6-3 and TRBJ2-2; 10 positions agree with TRBD1. The CDR3 spans 16 residues. Germline assignment: CDR1 MNHEY and CDR2 SVGEGT. Trimming at V came to 5 bases and at J to 4 bases, leaving 7 bases not matched to a gene. The DNA of the CDR3 is TGTGCCAGCAGTAGACGACAGGGGGCGCTCACCGGGGAGCTGTTTTTT. Protein: CASSRRQGALTGELFF.

This chain connects TRBV11-2 to TRBJ2-5; D possibly corresponds to TRBD1 (6 bases). CDR1 and CDR2 (germline): SGHAT, FQNNGV. The CDR3 is made up of 15 amino acids. V was shortened by 8 bases and J by 2 bases, with 18 bases between the two germline ends. As DNA, the CDR3 is TGTGCCAGCTTAGCTCCCACAGGGCCGCAAGAGACCCAGTACTTC. This codes for CASLAPTGPQETQYF.

With respect to this clonotype: Because it lacks the conserved phenylalanine or tryptophan at the end, this CDR3 is likely a read error. The CDR3 sequence: CSLRGSGSSETQYY. The CDR3 DNA sequence: TGCAGCCTTCGAGGGAGCGGGAGTTCAGAGACCCAGTACTAC. This rearrangement joins TRBV29-1 to TRBJ2-5; 8 bases fit TRBD2. Per the germline V gene, CDR1 is SQVTM and CDR2 is ANQGSEA. The CDR3 spans 14 residues. V shed 8 bases and J 4 bases; nucleotides not matched to a gene: 12.

The chain uses TRBV6-1 and TRBJ2-5; D possibly corresponds to TRBD2 (7 bases). CDR1 and CDR2 from the germline V gene are MNHNS and SASEGT. Trimming removed 3 bases from V and 8 bases from J, with 22 bases in between. The CDR3 contains 16 residues. DNA for the CDR3: TGTGCCAGCAGTGAGAGGGGGAGGGGAGCCCAAGTTACCCAGTACTTC. Its protein is CASSERGRGAQVTQYF.

V and J are TRBV12-3 or TRBV12-4 and TRBJ1-5, with D possibly TRBD1 on 5 matching bases. V lost 2 bases and J 2 bases, leaving 7 bases between the germline ends. The CDR3 sequence is 14 residues long. The DNA of the CDR3 is TGTGCCAGCAGTTTAAGAGGGGGCAATCAGCCCCAGCATTTT. Encoded protein: CASSLRGGNQPQHF.

The chain uses TRBV28 and TRBJ2-1; unclear D gene. This CDR3 spans 12 amino acids. Germline V lookup: CDR1 MDHEN, CDR2 SYDVKM. V shed 8 bases and J shed 5 bases, with 10 bases lying between them. CDR3: CASFGYHNEQFF. In nucleotides, the CDR3 is TGTGCCAGCTTCGGGTACCACAATGAGCAGTTCTTC.

Only a few counts were recorded for this clonotype. V gene TRBV6-6 combines with J gene TRBJ2-1, with D unresolved. The CDR3 is made up of 16 amino acids. Trimming took off 2 bases at V and 6 bases at J, with 17 bases between the two ends. Germline CDR1 reads MNHNY; CDR2 reads SVGAGI (reference sequence). The CDR3 is CASSYILTIVPNEQFF. DNA for the CDR3: TGTGCCAGCAGTTACATCCTTACTATTGTCCCCAATGAGCAGTTCTTC.

The chain links TRBV5-6 to TRBJ2-1; D is undetermined. The CDR3 is 16 amino acids. The germline V and J ends were trimmed by 1 base and 5 bases, with 16 bases remaining between them. Germline-derived CDR1 and CDR2 are SGHDT and YYEEEE. The CDR3 here is CASSLSGRPIDNEQFF. DNA of the CDR3: TGTGCCAGCAGCTTGAGTGGAAGACCGATAGACAATGAGCAGTTCTTC.

A word on this clonotype: The conserved closing phenylalanine or tryptophan is absent in this CDR3, likely reflecting a read error. The V gene is TRBV11-2, the J gene TRBJ2-7; no definite D call. Germline V CDR1 and CDR2: SGHAT, FQNNGV. V lost 3 bases and J lost 6, with 9 bases in between. This CDR3 spans 12 amino acids. The CDR3 region is CASSFQWSEQYL. CDR3 nucleotide sequence: TGTGCCAGCAGCTTCCAGTGGAGCGAGCAGTACCTC.

In the case of this clonotype: A read error may account for a junction end that differs from germline. The chain is built from TRBV5-1 and TRBJ2-1; possibly TRBD2 for D (5 bases). The length of the CDR3 is 15 residues. CDR1 SGHRS and CDR2 YFSETQ come from the germline V gene. CDR3 region: CGSSLNPVGGDEQFF. The CDR3, as DNA: TGCGGCAGCAGCTTGAACCCAGTTGGAGGCGATGAGCAGTTCTTC. Full variable domain (remainder filled in from reference TRBV5-1 and TRBJ2-1): KAGVTQTPRYLIKTRGQQVTLSCSPISGHRSVSWYQQTPGQGLQFLFEYFSETQRNKGNFPGRFSGRQFSNSRSEMNVSTLELGDSALYLCGSSLNPVGGDEQFFGPGTRLTVL.